The clone carrying this TCR beta chain was detected only a few times. Using its own MiXCR run on the RT-PCR reads, TCRdb lists one record per CDR3 protein. The table shows just over 300,000 distinct CDR3 sequences, with around a fifth occurring only once. Germline loops: CDR1 SGHVS, CDR2 FQNEAQ. The CDR3 length is 16 residues. Trimming removed 0 bases at V and 6 bases at J, with 17 bases between. The source of the sample is a study of response to subunit inactivated influenza vaccine. The receptor's source is a man in his fifties or sixties who received an inactivated influenza vaccine. The V call is TRBV7-8, the J call TRBJ2-5; TRBD1 or TRBD2 may be the D gene (5 bases each). The source was PBMCs from blood, collected about 20 months after vaccination. CDR3 nucleotides: TGTGCCAGCAGCTTAGCGCGGGTGTGGCAGGGAAAGACCCAGTACTTC. Translating gives CASSLARVWQGKTQYF.